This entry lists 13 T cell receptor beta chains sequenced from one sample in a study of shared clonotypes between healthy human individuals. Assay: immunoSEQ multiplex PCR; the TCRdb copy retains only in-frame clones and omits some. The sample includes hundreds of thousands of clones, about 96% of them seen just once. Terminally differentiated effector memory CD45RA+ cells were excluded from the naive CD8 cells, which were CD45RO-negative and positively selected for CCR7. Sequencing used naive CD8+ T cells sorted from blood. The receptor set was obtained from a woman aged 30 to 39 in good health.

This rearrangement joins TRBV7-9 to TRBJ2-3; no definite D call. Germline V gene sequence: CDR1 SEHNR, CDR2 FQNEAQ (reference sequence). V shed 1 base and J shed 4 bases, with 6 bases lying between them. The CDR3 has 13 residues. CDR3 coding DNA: TGTGCCAGCAGCTTAGAAACACCAGATACGCAGTATTTT. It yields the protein CASSLETPDTQYF.

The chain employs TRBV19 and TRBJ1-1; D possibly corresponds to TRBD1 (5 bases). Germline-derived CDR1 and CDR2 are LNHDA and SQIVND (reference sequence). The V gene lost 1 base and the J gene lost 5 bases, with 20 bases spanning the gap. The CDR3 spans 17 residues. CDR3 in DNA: TGTGCCAGTAGTATAGGATTTAGGGAAGGGGCGCGAACTGAAGCTTTCTTT. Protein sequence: CASSIGFREGARTEAFF. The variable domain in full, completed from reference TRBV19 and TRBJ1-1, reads DGGITQSPKYLFRKEGQNVTLSCEQNLNHDAMYWYRQDPGQGLRLIYYSQIVNDFQKGDIAEGYSVSREKKESFPLTVTSAQKNPTAFYLCASSIGFREGARTEAFFGQGTRLTVV.

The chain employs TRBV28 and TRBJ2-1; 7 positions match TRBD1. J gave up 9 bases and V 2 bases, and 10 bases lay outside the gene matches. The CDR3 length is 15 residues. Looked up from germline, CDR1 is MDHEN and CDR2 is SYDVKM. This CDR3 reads CASSLITGESSEQFF. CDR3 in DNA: TGTGCCAGCAGTTTAATCACAGGGGAATCAAGTGAGCAGTTCTTC.

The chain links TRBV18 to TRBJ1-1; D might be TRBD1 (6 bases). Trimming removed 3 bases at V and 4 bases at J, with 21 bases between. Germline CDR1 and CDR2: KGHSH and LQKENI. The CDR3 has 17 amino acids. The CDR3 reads CASSPLQGMLQGTEAFF. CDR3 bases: TGTGCCAGCTCACCCCTACAGGGAATGTTACAGGGCACTGAAGCTTTCTTT. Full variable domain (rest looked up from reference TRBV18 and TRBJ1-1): NAGVMQNPRHLVRRRGQEARLRCSPMKGHSHVYWYRQLPEEGLKFMVYLQKENIIDESGMPKERFSAEFPKEGPSILRIQQVVRGDSAAYFCASSPLQGMLQGTEAFFGQGTRLTVV.

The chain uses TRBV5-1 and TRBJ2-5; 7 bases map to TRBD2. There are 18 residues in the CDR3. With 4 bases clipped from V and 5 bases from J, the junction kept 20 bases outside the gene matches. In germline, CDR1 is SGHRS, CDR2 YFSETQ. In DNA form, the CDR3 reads TGCGCCAGCAGCCCCCTAATTTCGGGAGGTGTGACTTGGGAGACCCAGTACTTC. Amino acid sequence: CASSPLISGGVTWETQYF.

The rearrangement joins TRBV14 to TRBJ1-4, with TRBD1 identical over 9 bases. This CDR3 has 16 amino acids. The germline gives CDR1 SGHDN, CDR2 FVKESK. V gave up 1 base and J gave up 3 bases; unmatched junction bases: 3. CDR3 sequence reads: CASSQGRDRANEKLFF. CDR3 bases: TGTGCCAGCAGCCAAGGGAGGGACAGGGCTAATGAAAAACTGTTTTTT. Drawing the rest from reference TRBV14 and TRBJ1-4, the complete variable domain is EAGVTQFPSHSVIEKGQTVTLRCDPISGHDNLYWYRRVMGKEIKFLLHFVKESKQDESGMPNNRFLAERTGGTYSTLKVQPAELEDSGVYFCASSQGRDRANEKLFFGSGTQLSVL.

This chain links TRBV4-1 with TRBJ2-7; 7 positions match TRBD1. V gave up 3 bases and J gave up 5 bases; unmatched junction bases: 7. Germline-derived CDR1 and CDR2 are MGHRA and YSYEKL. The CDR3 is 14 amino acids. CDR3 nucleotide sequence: TGCGCCAGCAGCCAGCTAGAGGGGGCCCACGAGCAGTACTTC. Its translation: CASSQLEGAHEQYF.

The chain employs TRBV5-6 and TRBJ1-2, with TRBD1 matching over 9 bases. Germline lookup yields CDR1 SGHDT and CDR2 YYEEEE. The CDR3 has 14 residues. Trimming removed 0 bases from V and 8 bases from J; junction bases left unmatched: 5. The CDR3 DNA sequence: TGTGCCAGCAGCTTGGCCGGGACAGGGTTGGGCTACACCTTC. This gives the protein CASSLAGTGLGYTF.

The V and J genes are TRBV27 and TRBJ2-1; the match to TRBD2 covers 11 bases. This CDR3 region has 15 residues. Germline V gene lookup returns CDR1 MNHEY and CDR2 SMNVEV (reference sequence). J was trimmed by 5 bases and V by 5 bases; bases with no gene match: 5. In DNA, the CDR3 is TGTGCCAGCAGTCGCGGACTAGCGGGCCACAATGAGCAGTTCTTC. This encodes CASSRGLAGHNEQFF.

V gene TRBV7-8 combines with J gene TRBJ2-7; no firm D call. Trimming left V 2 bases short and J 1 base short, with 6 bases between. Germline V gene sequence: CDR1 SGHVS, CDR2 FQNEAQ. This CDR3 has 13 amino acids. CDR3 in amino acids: CASSLPQSYEQYF. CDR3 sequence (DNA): TGTGCCAGCAGCTTACCGCAGTCCTACGAGCAGTACTTC.

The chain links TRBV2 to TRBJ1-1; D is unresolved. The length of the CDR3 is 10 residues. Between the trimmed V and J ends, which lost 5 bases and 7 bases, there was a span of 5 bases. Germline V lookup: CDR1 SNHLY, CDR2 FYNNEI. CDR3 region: CASSLVEAFF. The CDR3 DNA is TGTGCCAGCAGTTTAGTTGAAGCTTTCTTT. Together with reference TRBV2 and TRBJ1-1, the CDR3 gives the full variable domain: EPEVTQTPSHQVTQMGQEVILRCVPISNHLYFYWYRQILGQKVEFLVSFYNNEISEKSEIFDDQFSVERPDGSNFTLKIRSTKLEDSAMYFCASSLVEAFFGQGTRLTVV.

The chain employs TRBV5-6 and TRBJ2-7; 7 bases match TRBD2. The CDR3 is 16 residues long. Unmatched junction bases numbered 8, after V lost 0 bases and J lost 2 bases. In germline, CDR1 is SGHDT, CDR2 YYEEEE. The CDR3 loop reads CASSLGGGLETYEQYF. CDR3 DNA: TGTGCCAGCAGCTTGGGCGGGGGTCTTGAGACCTACGAGCAGTACTTC. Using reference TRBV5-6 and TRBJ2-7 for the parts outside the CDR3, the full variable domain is DAGVTQSPTHLIKTRGQQVTLRCSPKSGHDTVSWYQQALGQGPQFIFQYYEEEERQRGNFPDRFSGHQFPNYSSELNVNALLLGDSALYLCASSLGGGLETYEQYFGPGTRLTVT.

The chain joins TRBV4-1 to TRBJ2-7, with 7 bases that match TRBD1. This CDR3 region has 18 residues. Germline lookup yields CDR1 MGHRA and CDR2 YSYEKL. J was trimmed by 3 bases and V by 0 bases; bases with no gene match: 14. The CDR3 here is CASSQESLGQVLFYEQYF. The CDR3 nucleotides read TGCGCCAGCAGCCAAGAATCTCTCGGACAGGTACTCTTCTACGAGCAGTACTTC.